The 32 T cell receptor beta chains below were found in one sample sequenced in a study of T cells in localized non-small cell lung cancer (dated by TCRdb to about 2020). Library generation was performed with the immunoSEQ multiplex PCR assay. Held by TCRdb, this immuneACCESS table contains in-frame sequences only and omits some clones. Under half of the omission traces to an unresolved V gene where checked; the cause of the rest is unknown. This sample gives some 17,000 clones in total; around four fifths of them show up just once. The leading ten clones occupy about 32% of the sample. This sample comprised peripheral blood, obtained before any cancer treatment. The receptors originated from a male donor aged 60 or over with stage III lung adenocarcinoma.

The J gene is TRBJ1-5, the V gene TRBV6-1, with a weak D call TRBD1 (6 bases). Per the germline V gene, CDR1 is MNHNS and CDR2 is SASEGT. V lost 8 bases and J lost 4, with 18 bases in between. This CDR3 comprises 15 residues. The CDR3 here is CASGWQQGPNQPQHF. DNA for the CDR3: TGTGCCAGCGGCTGGCAGCAGGGGCCGAATCAGCCCCAGCATTTT.

The CDR3 sequence is CASSRGGWFQPQHF. CDR3 DNA: TGTGCCAGCAGTAGGGGAGGATGGTTCCAGCCCCAGCATTTT. This chain uses TRBV6-5 with TRBJ1-5; D possibly corresponds to TRBD1 (5 bases). V lost 5 bases and J 7 bases, leaving 15 bases between the germline ends. The CDR3 runs to 14 residues. Germline V CDR1 and CDR2: MNHEY, SVGAGI.

CDR3 protein: CASSPGGNIQYF. In DNA, the CDR3 is TGTGCCAGCAGCCCAGGGGGAAACATTCAGTACTTC. The genes are TRBV9 and TRBJ2-4; 7 nucleotides match TRBD1. The length of the CDR3 is 12 residues. CDR1 is SGDLS, CDR2 YYNGEE, per germline. Trimming cost V 4 bases and J 6 bases; bases outside gene matches: 1.

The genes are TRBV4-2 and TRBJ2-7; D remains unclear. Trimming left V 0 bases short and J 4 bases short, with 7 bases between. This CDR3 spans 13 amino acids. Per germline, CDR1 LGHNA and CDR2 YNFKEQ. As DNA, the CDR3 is TGTGCCAGCAGCCAAGATCCCAGGTACGAGCAGTACTTC. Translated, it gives CASSQDPRYEQYF.

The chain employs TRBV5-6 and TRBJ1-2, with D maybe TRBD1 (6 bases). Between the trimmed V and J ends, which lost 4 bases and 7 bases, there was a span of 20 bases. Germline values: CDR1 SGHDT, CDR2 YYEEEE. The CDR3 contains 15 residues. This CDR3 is CASSDWKQGDLGYTF. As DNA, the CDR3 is TGTGCCAGCAGCGACTGGAAACAGGGAGATCTTGGCTACACCTTC. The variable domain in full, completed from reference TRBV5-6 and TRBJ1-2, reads DAGVTQSPTHLIKTRGQQVTLRCSPKSGHDTVSWYQQALGQGPQFIFQYYEEEERQRGNFPDRFSGHQFPNYSSELNVNALLLGDSALYLCASSDWKQGDLGYTFGSGTRLTVV.

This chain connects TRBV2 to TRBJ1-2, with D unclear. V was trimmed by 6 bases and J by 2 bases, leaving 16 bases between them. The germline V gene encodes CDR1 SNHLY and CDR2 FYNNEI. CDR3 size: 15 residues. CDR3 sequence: CASSLLSAANYGYTF. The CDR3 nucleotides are TGTGCCAGCAGCTTGCTATCGGCAGCCAACTATGGCTACACCTTC. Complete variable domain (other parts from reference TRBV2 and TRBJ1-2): EPEVTQTPSHQVTQMGQEVILRCVPISNHLYFYWYRQILGQKVEFLVSFYNNEISEKSEIFDDQFSVERPDGSNFTLKIRSTKLEDSAMYFCASSLLSAANYGYTFGSGTRLTVV.

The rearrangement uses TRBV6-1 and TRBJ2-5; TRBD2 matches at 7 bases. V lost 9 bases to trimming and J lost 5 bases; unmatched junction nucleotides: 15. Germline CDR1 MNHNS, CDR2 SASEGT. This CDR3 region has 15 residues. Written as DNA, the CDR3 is TGTGCCAGTAAGACCACCCTTAGCGGGTTCGAGACCCAGTACTTC. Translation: CASKTTLSGFETQYF.

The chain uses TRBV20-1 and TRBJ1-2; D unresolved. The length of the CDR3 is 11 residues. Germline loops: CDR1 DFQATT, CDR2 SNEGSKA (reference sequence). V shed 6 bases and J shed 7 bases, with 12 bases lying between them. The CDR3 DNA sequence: TGCAGTGCCTCGAACCCTGGTGGCTACACCTTC. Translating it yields CSASNPGGYTF.

The CDR3 nucleotides are TGCGCCAGCAGCCAAGACGCCACCGGACAGTTTTTTGCGCAGTATTTT. This gives the protein CASSQDATGQFFAQYF. This rearrangement joins TRBV4-1 to TRBJ2-3; a possible D gene is TRBD1 (6 bases). Trimming cost V 0 bases and J 10 bases, with 20 bases left between them. The CDR3 totals 16 residues. The germline V gene encodes CDR1 MGHRA and CDR2 YSYEKL.

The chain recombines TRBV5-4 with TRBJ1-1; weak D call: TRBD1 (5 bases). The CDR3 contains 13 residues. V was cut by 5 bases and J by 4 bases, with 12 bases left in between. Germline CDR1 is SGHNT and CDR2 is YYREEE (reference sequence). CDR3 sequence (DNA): TGTGCCAGCAGAACGGGGGGTAGCACTGAAGCTTTCTTT. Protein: CASRTGGSTEAFF.

In DNA form, the CDR3 reads TGTGCCATCAGGGACGACAGGGGACTAAACATTCAGTACTTC. Translating it yields CAIRDDRGLNIQYF. The V gene is TRBV10-3, the J gene TRBJ2-4, with 8 nucleotides matching TRBD1. The CDR3 extends over 14 amino acids. J gave up 6 bases and V 6 bases, and 7 bases lay outside the gene matches. Germline values: CDR1 ENHRY, CDR2 SYGVKD.

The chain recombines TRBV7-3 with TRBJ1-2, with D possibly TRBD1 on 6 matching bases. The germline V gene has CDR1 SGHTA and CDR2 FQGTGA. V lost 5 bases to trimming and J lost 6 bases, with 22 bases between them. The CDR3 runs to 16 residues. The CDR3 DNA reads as TGTGCCAGCAGCCTATATTATTCGGGGGGGCCTGATGGCTACACCTTC. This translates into CASSLYYSGGPDGYTF.

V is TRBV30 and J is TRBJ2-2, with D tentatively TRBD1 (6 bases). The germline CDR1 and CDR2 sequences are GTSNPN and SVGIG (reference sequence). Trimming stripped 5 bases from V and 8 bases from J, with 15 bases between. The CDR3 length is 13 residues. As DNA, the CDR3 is TGTGCCTGGTCGTCAACAGGGATAGGGGAGCTGTTTTTT. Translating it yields CAWSSTGIGELFF.

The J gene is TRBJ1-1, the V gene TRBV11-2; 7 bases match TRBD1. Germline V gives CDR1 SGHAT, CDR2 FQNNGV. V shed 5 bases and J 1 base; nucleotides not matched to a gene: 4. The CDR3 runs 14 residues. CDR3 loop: CASSNQGGNTEAFF. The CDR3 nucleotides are TGTGCCAGCAGCAATCAGGGGGGGAACACTGAAGCTTTCTTT.

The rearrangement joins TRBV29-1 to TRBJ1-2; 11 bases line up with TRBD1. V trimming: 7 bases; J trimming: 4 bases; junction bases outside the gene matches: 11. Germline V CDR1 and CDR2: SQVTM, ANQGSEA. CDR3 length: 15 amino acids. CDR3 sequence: CSAGTGGRGTYGYTF. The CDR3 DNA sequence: TGCAGCGCCGGGACAGGGGGACGTGGCACCTATGGCTACACCTTC.

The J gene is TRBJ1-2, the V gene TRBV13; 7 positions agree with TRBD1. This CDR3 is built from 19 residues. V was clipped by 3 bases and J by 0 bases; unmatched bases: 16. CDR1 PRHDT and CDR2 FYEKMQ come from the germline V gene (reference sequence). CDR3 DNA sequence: TGTGCCAGCAGCTTGGTCCCCCGCTCGGGACAGTCAACTAACTATGGCTACACCTTC. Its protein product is CASSLVPRSGQSTNYGYTF. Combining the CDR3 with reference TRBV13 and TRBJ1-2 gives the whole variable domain AAGVIQSPRHLIKEKRETATLKCYPIPRHDTVYWYQQGPGQDPQFLISFYEKMQSDKGSIPDRFSAQQFSDYHSELNMSSLELGDSALYFCASSLVPRSGQSTNYGYTFGSGTRLTVV.

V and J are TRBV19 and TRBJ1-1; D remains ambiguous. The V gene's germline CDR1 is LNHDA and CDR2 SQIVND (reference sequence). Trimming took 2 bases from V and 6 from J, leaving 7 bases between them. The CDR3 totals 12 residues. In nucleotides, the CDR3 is TGTGCCAGTAGTATAATCGGTTCTGAAGCTTTCTTT. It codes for CASSIIGSEAFF.

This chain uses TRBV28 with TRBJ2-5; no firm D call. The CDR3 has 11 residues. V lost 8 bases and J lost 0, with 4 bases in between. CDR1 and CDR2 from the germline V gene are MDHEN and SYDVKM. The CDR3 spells CASGDQETQYF. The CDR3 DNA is TGTGCCAGCGGAGACCAAGAGACCCAGTACTTC.

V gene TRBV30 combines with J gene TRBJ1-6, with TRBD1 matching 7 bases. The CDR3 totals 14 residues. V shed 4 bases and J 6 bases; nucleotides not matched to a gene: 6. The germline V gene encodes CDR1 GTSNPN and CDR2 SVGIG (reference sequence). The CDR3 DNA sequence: TGTGCCTGGACCTCCGGGACAGCTAATTCACCCCTCCACTTT. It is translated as CAWTSGTANSPLHF.

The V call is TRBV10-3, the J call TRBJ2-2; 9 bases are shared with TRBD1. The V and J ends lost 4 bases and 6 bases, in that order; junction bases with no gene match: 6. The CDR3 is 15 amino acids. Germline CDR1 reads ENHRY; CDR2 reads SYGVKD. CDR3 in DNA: TGTGCCATCAGTGCCGAACAGGGGGCGGCCGGGGAGCTGTTTTTT. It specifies CAISAEQGAAGELFF.

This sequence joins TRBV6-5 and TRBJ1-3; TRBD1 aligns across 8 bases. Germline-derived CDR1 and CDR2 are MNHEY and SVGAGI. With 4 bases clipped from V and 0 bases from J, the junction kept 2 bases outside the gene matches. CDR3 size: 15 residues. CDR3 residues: CASSWQGASGNTIYF. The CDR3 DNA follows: TGTGCCAGCAGTTGGCAGGGGGCCTCTGGAAACACCATATATTTT.

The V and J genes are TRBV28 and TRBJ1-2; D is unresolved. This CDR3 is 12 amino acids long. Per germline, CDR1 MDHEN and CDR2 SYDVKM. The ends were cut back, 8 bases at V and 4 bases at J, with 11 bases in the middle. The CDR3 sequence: CASELEGYGYTF. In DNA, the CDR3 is TGTGCCAGCGAACTTGAGGGCTATGGCTACACCTTC.

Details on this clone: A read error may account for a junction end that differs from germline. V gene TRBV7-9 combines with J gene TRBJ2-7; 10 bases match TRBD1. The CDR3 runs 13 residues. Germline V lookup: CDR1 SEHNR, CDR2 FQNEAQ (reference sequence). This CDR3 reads CASSFRDRGIWAF. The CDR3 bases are TGTGCCAGCAGCTTCCGGGACAGGGGAATTTGGGCTTTC. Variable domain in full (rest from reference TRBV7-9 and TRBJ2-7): DTGVSQNPRHKITKRGQNVTFRCDPISEHNRLYWYRQTLGQGPEFLTYFQNEAQLEKSRLLSDRFSAERPKGSFSTLEIQRTEQGDSAMYLCASSFRDRGIWAFGPGTRLTVT.

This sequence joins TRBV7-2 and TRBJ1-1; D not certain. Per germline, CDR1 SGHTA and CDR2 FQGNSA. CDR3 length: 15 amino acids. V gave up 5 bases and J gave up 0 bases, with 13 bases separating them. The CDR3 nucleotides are TGTGCCAGCAGCACCTGGGCCCTGATGAACACTGAAGCTTTCTTT. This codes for CASSTWALMNTEAFF.

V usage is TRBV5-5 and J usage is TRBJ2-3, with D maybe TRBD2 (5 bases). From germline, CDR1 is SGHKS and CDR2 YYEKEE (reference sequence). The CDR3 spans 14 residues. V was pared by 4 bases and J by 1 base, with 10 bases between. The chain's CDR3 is CASSPYGGTDTQYF. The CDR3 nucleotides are TGTGCCAGCAGCCCGTACGGGGGCACAGATACGCAGTATTTT.

CDR3 nucleotides: TGTGCCAGCAGTTGGTCAGGGGGGCGAGCTGGCTACACCTTC. This encodes CASSWSGGRAGYTF. V gene TRBV27 combines with J gene TRBJ1-2, with 7 nucleotides matching TRBD1. J gave up 7 bases and V 4 bases, and 9 bases lay outside the gene matches. CDR1 and CDR2 from the germline V gene are MNHEY and SMNVEV (reference sequence). The CDR3 sequence is 14 residues long.

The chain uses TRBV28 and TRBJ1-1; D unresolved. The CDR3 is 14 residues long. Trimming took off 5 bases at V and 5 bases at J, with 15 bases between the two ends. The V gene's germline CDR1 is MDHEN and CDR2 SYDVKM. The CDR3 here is CASSPGRVQTEAFF. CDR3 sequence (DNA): TGTGCCAGCAGTCCAGGTAGGGTTCAAACTGAAGCTTTCTTT.

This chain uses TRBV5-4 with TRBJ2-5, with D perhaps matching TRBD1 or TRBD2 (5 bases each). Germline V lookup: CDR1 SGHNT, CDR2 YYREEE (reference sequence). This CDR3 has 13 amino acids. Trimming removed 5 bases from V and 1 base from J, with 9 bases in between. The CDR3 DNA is TGTGCCAGCAGACGGGACCTCCAAGAGACCCAGTACTTC. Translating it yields CASRRDLQETQYF.

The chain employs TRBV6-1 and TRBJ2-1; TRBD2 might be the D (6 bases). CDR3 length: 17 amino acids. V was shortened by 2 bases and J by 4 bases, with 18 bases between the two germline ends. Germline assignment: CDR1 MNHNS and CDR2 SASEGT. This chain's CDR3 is CASSEQPGLIYYNEQFF. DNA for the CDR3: TGTGCCAGCAGTGAACAACCGGGACTGATTTATTACAATGAGCAGTTCTTC.

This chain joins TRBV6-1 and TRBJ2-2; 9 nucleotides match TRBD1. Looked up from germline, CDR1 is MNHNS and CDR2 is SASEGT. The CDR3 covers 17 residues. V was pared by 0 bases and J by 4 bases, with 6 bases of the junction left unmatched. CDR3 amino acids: CASSEAQGTGITGELFF. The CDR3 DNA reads TGTGCCAGCAGTGAAGCGCAAGGGACAGGGATCACCGGGGAGCTGTTTTTT.

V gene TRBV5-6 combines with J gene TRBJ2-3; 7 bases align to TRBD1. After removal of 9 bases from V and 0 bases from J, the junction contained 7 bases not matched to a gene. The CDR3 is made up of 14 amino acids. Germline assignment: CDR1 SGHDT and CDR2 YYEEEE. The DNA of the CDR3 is TGTGCCACGAGCAGGGGGATTAGCACAGATACGCAGTATTTT. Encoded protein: CATSRGISTDTQYF.

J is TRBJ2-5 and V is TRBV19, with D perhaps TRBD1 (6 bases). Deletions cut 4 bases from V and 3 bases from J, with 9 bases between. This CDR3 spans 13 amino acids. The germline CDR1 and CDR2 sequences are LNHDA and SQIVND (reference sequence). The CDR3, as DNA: TGTGCCAGTAGTAGCACAGGGAAAGAGACCCAGTACTTC. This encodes CASSSTGKETQYF.